One T cell receptor (beta chain) is described in this entry. The data derive from a study of patients and donors after allogeneic stem cell transplantation. A single record per CDR3 protein comes from TCRdb applying MiXCR to the RT-PCR reads. The sample contains 100,000 to 130,000 distinct CDR3 sequences, about a third of which appear only once. V was clipped by 3 bases and J by 4 bases; unmatched bases: 5. The CDR3 loop spans 14 amino acids. The germline V gene encodes CDR1 LNHNV and CDR2 YYDKDF (reference sequence). The sequencing input was blood, either unsorted or a sorted T cell fraction (not recorded which). This TCR derives from a human donor who was either an allogeneic HSCT recipient or a stem cell or donor lymphocyte infusion donor (not recorded which). It is not recorded whose cells these are; they may come from a transplant donor. The chain is built from TRBV15 and TRBJ2-7; 8 nucleotides agree with TRBD1. CDR3 protein: CATSSRQGYYEQYF. CDR3 in DNA: TGTGCCACCAGCAGCCGACAGGGGTATTACGAGCAGTACTTC. Together with reference TRBV15 and TRBJ2-7, the CDR3 gives the full variable domain: DAMVIQNPRYQVTQFGKPVTLSCSQTLNHNVMYWYQQKSSQAPKLLFHYYDKDFNNEADTPDNFQSRRPNTSFCFLDIRSPGLGDTAMYLCATSSRQGYYEQYFGPGTRLTVT.